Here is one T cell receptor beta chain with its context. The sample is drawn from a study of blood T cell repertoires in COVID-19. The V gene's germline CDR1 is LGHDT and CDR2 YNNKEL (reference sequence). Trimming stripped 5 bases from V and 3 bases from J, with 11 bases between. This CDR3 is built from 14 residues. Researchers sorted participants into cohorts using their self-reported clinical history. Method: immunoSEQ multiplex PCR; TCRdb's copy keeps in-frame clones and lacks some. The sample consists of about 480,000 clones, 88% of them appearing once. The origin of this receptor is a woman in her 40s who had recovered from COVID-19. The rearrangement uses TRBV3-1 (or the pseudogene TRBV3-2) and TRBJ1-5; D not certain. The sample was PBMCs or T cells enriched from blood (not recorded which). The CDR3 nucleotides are TGTGCCAGCAGCTCCTACCAGGACAATCAGCCCCAGCATTTT. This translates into CASSSYQDNQPQHF.